This TCR beta chain appears in the sequencing data of a study of blood T cell repertoires in COVID-19. Two negative PCRs, clearance, or symptom resolution characterized the recovered Cohort 3 donors. Trimming left V 2 bases short and J 5 bases short, with 7 bases between. The germline V gene encodes CDR1 SGHTA and CDR2 FQGNSA. CDR3 size: 13 residues. Generated by immunoSEQ multiplex PCR, the TCRdb table keeps only in-frame clones and is missing some. Of a few hundred thousand clones listed, around 90% are singletons. The material sequenced was PBMCs or T cells enriched from blood (not recorded which). The TCR comes from a woman in her late teens or twenties who had recovered from COVID-19. The V and J genes are TRBV7-2 and TRBJ2-4, with D possibly being TRBD2 (5 bases). CDR3 nucleotides: TGTGCCAGCAGCTTAACGAGGGAAAACATTCAGTACTTC. Translated, it gives CASSLTRENIQYF.